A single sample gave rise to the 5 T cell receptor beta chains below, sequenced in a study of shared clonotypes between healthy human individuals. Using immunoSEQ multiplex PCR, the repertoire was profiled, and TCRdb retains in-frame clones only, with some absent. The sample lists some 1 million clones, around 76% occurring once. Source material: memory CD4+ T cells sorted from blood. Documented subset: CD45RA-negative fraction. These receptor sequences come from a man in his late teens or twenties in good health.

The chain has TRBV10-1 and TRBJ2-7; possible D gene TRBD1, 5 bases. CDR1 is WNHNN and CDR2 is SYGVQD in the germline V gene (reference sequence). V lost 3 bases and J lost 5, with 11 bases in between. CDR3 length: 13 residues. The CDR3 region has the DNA TGCGCCAGCAGTGATTCCAGGGCCCACGAGCAGTACTTC. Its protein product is CASSDSRAHEQYF.

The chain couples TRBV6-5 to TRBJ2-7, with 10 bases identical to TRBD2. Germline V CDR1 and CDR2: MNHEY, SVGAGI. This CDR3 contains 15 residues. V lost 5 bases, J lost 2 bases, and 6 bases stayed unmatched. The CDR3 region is CASSPGLAATYEQYF. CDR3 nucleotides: TGTGCCAGCAGTCCAGGACTAGCGGCTACCTACGAGCAGTACTTC.

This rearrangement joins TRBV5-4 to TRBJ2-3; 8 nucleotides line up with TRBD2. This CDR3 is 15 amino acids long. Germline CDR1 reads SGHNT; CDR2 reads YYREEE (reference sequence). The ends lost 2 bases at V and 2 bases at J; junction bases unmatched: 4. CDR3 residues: CASSLVAGTTDTQYF. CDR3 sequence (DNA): TGTGCCAGCAGCTTAGTAGCGGGGACCACAGATACGCAGTATTTT.

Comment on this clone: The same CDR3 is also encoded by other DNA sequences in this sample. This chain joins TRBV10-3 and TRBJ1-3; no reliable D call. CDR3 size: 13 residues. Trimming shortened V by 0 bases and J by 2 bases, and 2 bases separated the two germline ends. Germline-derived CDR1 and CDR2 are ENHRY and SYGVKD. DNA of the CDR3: TGTGCCATCAGTGAGTCAACTGGAAACACCATATATTTT. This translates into CAISESTGNTIYF.

CDR3 sequence (DNA): TGTGCCAGCAATCCGGGACCCGGGGAGCTGTTTTTT. Amino acids: CASNPGPGELFF. V is TRBV7-2 and J is TRBJ2-2; D may correspond to TRBD1 or TRBD2 (5 bases each). This CDR3 has 12 residues. Germline CDR1 and CDR2: SGHTA and FQGNSA. The V end lost 7 bases, the J end lost 6 bases, and 9 bases lay between the germline ends.